What follows are 8 T cell receptor beta chains derived from one specimen sequenced in a study of cytomegalovirus exposure and HLA in healthy donors. Generated by immunoSEQ multiplex PCR, the TCRdb table keeps only in-frame clones and is missing some. The sample contains about 250,000 clones, 85% to 90% of which appear only once. Sample: PBMCs. The receptors come from a man in his late teens or twenties in good health and CMV-seronegative.

This chain links TRBV11-2 with TRBJ1-5; D may be TRBD1 (5 bases). V was trimmed by 1 base and J by 0 bases, leaving 7 bases between them. The CDR3 loop spans 15 amino acids. Germline values: CDR1 SGHAT, CDR2 FQNNGV. The CDR3 DNA is TGTGCCAGCAGCTTAGGACAGTTTAGCAATCAGCCCCAGCATTTT. The encoded protein is CASSLGQFSNQPQHF.

This clone was counted once. This sequence joins TRBV19 and TRBJ1-5; D ambiguous. The CDR3 is made up of 16 amino acids. V lost 4 bases to trimming and J lost 3 bases, with 16 bases between them. The germline V gene encodes CDR1 LNHDA and CDR2 SQIVND (reference sequence). The CDR3 here is CASSTRSGIYNQPQHF. The CDR3 coding sequence is TGTGCCAGTAGTACCCGATCGGGGATATACAATCAGCCCCAGCATTTT.

A single count supports this clone. The chain carries TRBV7-3 and TRBJ2-1; tentatively, D is TRBD1 (6 bases). Germline CDR1 and CDR2: SGHTA and FQGTGA. CDR3 length: 14 amino acids. V dropped 1 base and J dropped 6 bases, with 10 bases sitting between them. In DNA, the CDR3 is TGTGCCAGCAGCTTAAATTTAGGGGGCAATGAGCAGTTCTTC. Its protein product is CASSLNLGGNEQFF.

The rearrangement joins TRBV6-1 to TRBJ1-4; D unclear. The CDR3 is made up of 15 amino acids. In germline, CDR1 is MNHNS, CDR2 SASEGT. Between the trimmed V and J ends, which lost 0 bases and 4 bases, there was a span of 9 bases. The CDR3: CASSEAWQYNEKLFF. DNA for the CDR3: TGTGCCAGCAGTGAAGCTTGGCAGTATAATGAAAAACTGTTTTTT.

This chain joins TRBV28 and TRBJ2-3; TRBD2 might be the D (5 bases). V shed 8 bases and J shed 1 base, with 13 bases lying between them. The CDR3 is made up of 14 amino acids. Germline V gene data show CDR1 as MDHEN and CDR2 as SYDVKM. The CDR3 coding sequence is TGTGCCAGCTCGGGCGGGTACCGCACAGATACGCAGTATTTT. Translation: CASSGGYRTDTQYF.

The chain joins TRBV21-1 to TRBJ1-3. TRBV21-1 is a pseudogene segment. This CDR3 comprises 15 residues. The CDR3 DNA reads TGTGCCAGCAGCAAAGGGCCCGGGGAAGGAAACACCATATATTTT. Protein: CASSKGPGEGNTIYF.

This chain uses TRBV15 with TRBJ2-3, with D perhaps TRBD2 (5 bases). V dropped 5 bases and J dropped 0 bases, with 12 bases sitting between them. The CDR3 totals 15 residues. Germline values: CDR1 LNHNV, CDR2 YYDKDF (reference sequence). The CDR3 protein is CATSPRAASTDTQYF. The CDR3 region has the DNA TGTGCCACCAGCCCTCGAGCGGCTAGCACAGATACGCAGTATTTT.

V and J are TRBV4-3 and TRBJ1-1; no clear D gene. V was trimmed by 0 bases and J by 1 base, leaving 6 bases between them. Germline V gene lookup returns CDR1 LGHNA and CDR2 YSLEER. The CDR3 has 14 residues. CDR3 region: CASSQEEGNTEAFF. The CDR3 DNA sequence: TGCGCCAGCAGCCAAGAGGAGGGGAACACTGAAGCTTTCTTT.